This T cell receptor beta chain was sequenced during a study of cytomegalovirus exposure and HLA in healthy donors. Whole-study context: T cells numbering around 180 million yielded some 100 million unique TCR beta sequences in an earlier analysis. The study's findings and limits: There were some V segments, including TRBV6-2 and TRBV6-3, excluded as indistinguishable.

The V and J ends lost 0 bases and 3 bases respectively, with 14 bases between them. Germline V lookup: CDR1 MNHNY, CDR2 SVGAGI (reference sequence). The CDR3 extends over 16 amino acids. Healthy bone marrow donors made up the donor group. Use of 60 Vbeta and 13 Jbeta primers characterized the PCR. Authors' processing steps: In a later analysis, the count reached about 80 million unique TCR beta chains, with 10 million to 14 million shared. TCRdb keeps only in-frame clones here, not all; method: immunoSEQ multiplex PCR. The DNA gave D and trimming, while V, J and clone size come from that table. The table includes around 100,000 clones, approximately 77% detected once. For this clone: Its target is unknown.

The rearrangement links TRBV6-6 to TRBJ1-1, with TRBD1 as a possible D gene (6 bases). The receptor was derived from a male donor in good health and CMV-seropositive. The sample consisted of PBMCs. Written as DNA, the CDR3 is TGTGCCAGCAGTTACTCGTCTGGACAGTCGGACACTGAAGCTTTCTTT. Its protein product is CASSYSSGQSDTEAFF.